This section outlines one TCR beta chain sequence together with its context. Its antigen is not identified. The entry originates in a study of cytomegalovirus exposure and HLA in healthy donors. Overall study results and limits: While the bulk of TCR sequences proved rare, some public TCRs turned up in many donors. Through in vitro validation, three CMV-associated chains were shown to be specific for CMV antigens.

The PCR used 60 Vbeta and 13 Jbeta primers. Clones were sequenced by immunoSEQ multiplex PCR, and TCRdb holds only the in-frame ones, with some missing. The data show 150,000 to 200,000 clones, around 82% seen once. Germline V lookup: CDR1 SGHNT, CDR2 YENEEA. The J segment lost 2 bases and the V segment lost 3 bases, leaving 8 bases of the junction unmatched. The CDR3 contains 17 residues. The study sampled nominally healthy donors, though unrecorded immune exposures were likely. Sequenced material: PBMCs. This TCR was recovered from a man aged 18 to 35 in good health and CMV-seronegative. The rearrangement uses TRBV11-3 and TRBJ2-3; TRBD2 aligns across 10 bases. DNA of the CDR3: TGTGCCAGCAGCTTGGGGCTAGCGGGGGTGCACACAGATACGCAGTATTTT. Translation gives CASSLGLAGVHTDTQYF.